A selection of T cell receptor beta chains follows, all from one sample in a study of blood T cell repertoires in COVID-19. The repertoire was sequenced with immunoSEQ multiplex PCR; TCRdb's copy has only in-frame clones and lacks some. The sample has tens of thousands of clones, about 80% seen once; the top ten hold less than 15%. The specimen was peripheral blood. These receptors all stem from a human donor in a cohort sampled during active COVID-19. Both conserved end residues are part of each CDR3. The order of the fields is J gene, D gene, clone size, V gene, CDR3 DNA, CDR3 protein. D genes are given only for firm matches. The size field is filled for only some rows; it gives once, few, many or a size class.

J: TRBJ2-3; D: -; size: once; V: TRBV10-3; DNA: TGTGCCATCAGTGATCGGCCAGGGGCAGATACGCAGTATTTT; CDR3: CAISDRPGADTQYF
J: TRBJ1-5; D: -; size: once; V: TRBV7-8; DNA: TGTGCCAGCAGCAAGCGGGAGGGTGGGTATCAGCCCCAGCATTTT; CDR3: CASSKREGGYQPQHF
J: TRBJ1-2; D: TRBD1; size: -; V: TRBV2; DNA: TGTGCCAGCAGTCTCCGACAGGGAATCATGCGTTCCTATGGCTACACCTTC; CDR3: CASSLRQGIMRSYGYTF
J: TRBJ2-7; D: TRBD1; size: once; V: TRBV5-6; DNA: TGTGCCAGCAGCTTGCGGGACAGGGGTATGTACGAGCAGTACTTC; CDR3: CASSLRDRGMYEQYF
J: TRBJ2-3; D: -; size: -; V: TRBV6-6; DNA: TGTGCCAGCAGTTACTCTACGCAAGCGGGTCGGGATACGCAGTATTTT; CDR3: CASSYSTQAGRDTQYF
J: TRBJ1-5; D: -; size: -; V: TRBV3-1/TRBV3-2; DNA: TGTGCCAGCAGCCTTACAGGTGGGAATCAGCCCCAGCATTTT; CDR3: CASSLTGGNQPQHF
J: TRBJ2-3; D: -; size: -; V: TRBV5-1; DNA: TGCGCCAGCTCATCCCGGTTCGCGGGGACGGGGACAGATACGCAGTATTTT; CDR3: CASSSRFAGTGTDTQYF
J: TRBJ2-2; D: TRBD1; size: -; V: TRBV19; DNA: TGTGCCAGTAGAAGGGGGCTTGTCGGGGAGCTGTTTTTT; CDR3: CASRRGLVGELFF
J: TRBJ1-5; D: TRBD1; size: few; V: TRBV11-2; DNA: TGTGCCAGCAGCCAGGGACAGGGGAATCAGCCCCAGCATTTT; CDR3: CASSQGQGNQPQHF
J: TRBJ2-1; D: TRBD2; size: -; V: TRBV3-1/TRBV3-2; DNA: TGTGCCAGCAGCCAAGATATGAGCGGGGTAGTATACAATGAGCAGTTCTTC; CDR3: CASSQDMSGVVYNEQFF
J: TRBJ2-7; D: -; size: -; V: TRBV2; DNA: TGTGCCAGCGGCCAGTTAAACGAGCAGTACTTC; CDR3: CASGQLNEQYF
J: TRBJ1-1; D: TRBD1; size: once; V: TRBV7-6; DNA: TGTGCCAGCAGCCCAACGAGGGGGCCGAACACTGAAGCTTTCTTT; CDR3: CASSPTRGPNTEAFF
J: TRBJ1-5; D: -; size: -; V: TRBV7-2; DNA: TGTGCCAGCAGCTTAGCCGACAGTTTCATTCAGCCCCAGCATTTT; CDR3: CASSLADSFIQPQHF
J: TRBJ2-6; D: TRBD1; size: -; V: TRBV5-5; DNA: TGTGCCAGCAGCTCCTCGACAGGGACTGGGGCCAACGTCCTGACTTTC; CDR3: CASSSSTGTGANVLTF
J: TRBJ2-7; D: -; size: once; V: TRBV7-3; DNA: TGTGCCAGCAGCTTAACCCGCCCGGGGGAGCAGTACTTC; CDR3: CASSLTRPGEQYF
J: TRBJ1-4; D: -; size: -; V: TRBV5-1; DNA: TGCGCCAGCAGCTTGGAAGGGGGACGGGAAAAACTGTTTTTT; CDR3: CASSLEGGREKLFF
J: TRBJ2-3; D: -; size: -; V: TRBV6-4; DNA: TGTGCCAGCAGTACCGGGACTAGCACAGATACGCAGTATTTT; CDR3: CASSTGTSTDTQYF
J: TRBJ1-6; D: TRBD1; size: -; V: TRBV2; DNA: TGTGCCAGCAGTCGGACAGGGGTTAATTATAATTCACCCCTCCACTTT; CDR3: CASSRTGVNYNSPLHF
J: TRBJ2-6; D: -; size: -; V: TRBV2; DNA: TGTGCCAGCAACGCAGTACGGAGCTCTGGGGCCAACGTCCTGACTTTC; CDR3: CASNAVRSSGANVLTF
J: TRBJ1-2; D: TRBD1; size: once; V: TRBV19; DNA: TGTGCCAGTCACGGTTACCGGGACAGGGGGCTCTATGGCTACACCTTC; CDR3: CASHGYRDRGLYGYTF
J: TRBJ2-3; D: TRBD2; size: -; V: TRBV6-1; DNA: TGTGCCAGCAGTGTTGGACTAGCGGGGGGGCTTGGAGATACGCAGTATTTT; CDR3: CASSVGLAGGLGDTQYF
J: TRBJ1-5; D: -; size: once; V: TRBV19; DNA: TGTGCCAGTAGTCATCCCGGGTATCAGCCCCAGCATTTT; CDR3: CASSHPGYQPQHF
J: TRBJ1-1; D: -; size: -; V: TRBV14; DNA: TGTGCCAGCTCCGGACAGTTAGGCACTGAAGCTTTCTTT; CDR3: CASSGQLGTEAFF
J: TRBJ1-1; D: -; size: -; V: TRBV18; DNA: TGTGCCAGCTCACTGCCCAGGGGATCGGCCTCTGAAGCTTTCTTT; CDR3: CASSLPRGSASEAFF
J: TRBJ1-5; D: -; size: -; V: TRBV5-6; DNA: TGTGCCAGCAGCTTAGCCGGGACACGATATAGCAATCAGCCCCAGCATTTT; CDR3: CASSLAGTRYSNQPQHF
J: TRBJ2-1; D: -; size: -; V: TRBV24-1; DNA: TGTGCCACCAGTGCCCACCAGGCCAGCCACTACAATGAGCAGTTCTTC; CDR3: CATSAHQASHYNEQFF
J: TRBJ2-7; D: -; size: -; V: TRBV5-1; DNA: TGCGCCAGCAGCTTGGTCGTAAGGGGCGCAGGTTACGAGCAGTACTTC; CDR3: CASSLVVRGAGYEQYF
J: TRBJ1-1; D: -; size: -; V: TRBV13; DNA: TGTGCCAGCAGCTTGGGCCGGCTGGATGAAGCTTTCTTT; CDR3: CASSLGRLDEAFF
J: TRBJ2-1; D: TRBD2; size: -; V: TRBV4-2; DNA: TGTGCCAGCAGCCAAGATCTCCCCAGCGGGGGGGATTCGGTGCAGTTCTTC; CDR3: CASSQDLPSGGDSVQFF
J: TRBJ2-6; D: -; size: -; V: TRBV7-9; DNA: TGTGCCAGCAGCTTAGCGCAGGGTTCTGGGGCCAACGTCCTGACTTTC; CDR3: CASSLAQGSGANVLTF
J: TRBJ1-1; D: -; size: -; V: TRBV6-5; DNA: TGTGCCAGTTCAGACTTGTCTGAAGCTTTCTTT; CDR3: CASSDLSEAFF
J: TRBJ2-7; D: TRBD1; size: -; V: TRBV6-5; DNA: TGTGCCAGCAGCTACCGACAGGGGGCATACGAGCAGTACTTC; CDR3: CASSYRQGAYEQYF
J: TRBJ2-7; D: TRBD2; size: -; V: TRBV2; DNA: TGTGCCAGCACCCCCGGGGGGGGGCTCGACGAGCAGTACTTC; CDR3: CASTPGGGLDEQYF
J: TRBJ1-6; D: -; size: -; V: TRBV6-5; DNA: TGTGCCAGCAAAGAATTGGGGGCAGGGTATTCACCCCTCCACTTT; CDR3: CASKELGAGYSPLHF
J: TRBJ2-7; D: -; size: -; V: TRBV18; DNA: TGTGCCAGCTCACCACCATCTCGCGAGCAGTACTTC; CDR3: CASSPPSREQYF
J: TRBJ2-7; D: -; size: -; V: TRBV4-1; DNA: TGCGCCAGCAGCCAATATTTTGAAGGCAGCGAAAGCTACGAGCAGTACTTC; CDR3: CASSQYFEGSESYEQYF
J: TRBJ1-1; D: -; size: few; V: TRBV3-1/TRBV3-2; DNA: TGTGCCAGCAGCCAAGGAGGAGGGACTGAAGCTTTCTTT; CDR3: CASSQGGGTEAFF
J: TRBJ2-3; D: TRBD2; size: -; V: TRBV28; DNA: TGTGCCAGCAGTTTGCCCGGTTTTTTGCGGGGGGCCGCAGATACGCAGTATTTT; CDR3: CASSLPGFLRGAADTQYF
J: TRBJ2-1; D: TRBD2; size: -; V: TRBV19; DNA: TGTGCCAGTACCCCCCGAGTGTTAGCGGGGGGGCAGGATGAGCAGTTCTTC; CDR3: CASTPRVLAGGQDEQFF
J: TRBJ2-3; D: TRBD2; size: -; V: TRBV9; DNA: TGTGCCAGCAGCGGTAGCGGGGTCGTTGGGGATACGCAGTATTTT; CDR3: CASSGSGVVGDTQYF
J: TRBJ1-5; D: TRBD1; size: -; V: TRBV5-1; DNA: TGCGCCAGCAGCGTCGGGACAGACAATCAGCCCCAGCATTTT; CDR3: CASSVGTDNQPQHF
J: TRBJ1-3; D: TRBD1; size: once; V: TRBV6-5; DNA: TGTGCCAGCAGTCGGACAGGGGAAGTAGGAAACACCATATATTTT; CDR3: CASSRTGEVGNTIYF
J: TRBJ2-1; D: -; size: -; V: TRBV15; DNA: TGTGCCACCAGCAGAGATAAGGGGAACAGACCCCGATACAATGAGCAGTTCTTC; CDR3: CATSRDKGNRPRYNEQFF
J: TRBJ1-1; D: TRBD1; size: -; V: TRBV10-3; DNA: TGTGCCATCAGTTATGGACAGGGGGTGAACACTGAAGCTTTCTTT; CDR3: CAISYGQGVNTEAFF
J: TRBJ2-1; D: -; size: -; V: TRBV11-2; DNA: TGTGCCAGCAGCTTGGGGGGAAGCTCCTACAATGAGCAGTTCTTC; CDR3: CASSLGGSSYNEQFF